This record covers a single T cell receptor beta chain. This entry is derived from a study of OX40 agonist ivuxolimab in advanced cancers. TCRdb's copy holds only in-frame clones and misses some; the assay was immunoSEQ multiplex PCR. Altogether around 30,000 clones are present, about 74% being singletons, with the ten largest covering roughly 12%. The sequence came from an adult with an advanced solid tumor such as melanoma, head and neck, liver or kidney cancer. The sequencing here drew on CD4+ or CD8+ T cells sorted from blood, taken in a trial of the OX40 agonist ivuxolimab.

The CDR3 region has the DNA TGTGCCAGTAGTATAGGCCGGACAGGGAGGGATGAAAAACTGTTTTTT. The encoded protein is CASSIGRTGRDEKLFF. The chain uses TRBV19 and TRBJ1-4; 8 bases map to TRBD1. CDR1 is LNHDA and CDR2 is SQIVND in the germline V gene (reference sequence). Losses at the gene ends were 1 base for V and 6 bases for J; bases not matched to a gene: 7. The CDR3 is 16 residues long. The entire variable domain, with the rest obtained from reference TRBV19 and TRBJ1-4, is as follows: DGGITQSPKYLFRKEGQNVTLSCEQNLNHDAMYWYRQDPGQGLRLIYYSQIVNDFQKGDIAEGYSVSREKKESFPLTVTSAQKNPTAFYLCASSIGRTGRDEKLFFGSGTQLSVL.